The 12 T cell receptor beta chains listed next were all sequenced from one sample in a study of CD4 T cells in relation to SARS-CoV-2 and coronaviruses. Their recognized antigens are unknown. Generated by immunoSEQ multiplex PCR, the TCRdb table keeps only in-frame clones and is missing some. The profile shows roughly 20,000 clones, over 75% of them singletons. The unexposed donors gave CD4+ T cells in 2011-2018, prior to COVID-19. After less than 11 days of culture, CD4+ T cells were isolated. The sequencing sample was made of CD4+ T cells from PBMCs, cultured in vitro. The source of these receptors is a human donor in good health.

The chain joins TRBV5-4 to TRBJ2-3; the D is unclear. This CDR3 spans 12 amino acids. The germline V and J ends were trimmed by 4 bases and 6 bases, with 9 bases remaining between them. Germline values: CDR1 SGHNT, CDR2 YYREEE (reference sequence). This CDR3 is CASSLFWDTQYF. DNA of the CDR3: TGTGCCAGCAGCCTTTTCTGGGATACGCAGTATTTT.

This chain joins TRBV3-1 (or the pseudogene TRBV3-2) and TRBJ1-1; D uncertain. V lost 3 bases to trimming and J lost 5 bases, with 7 bases between them. This CDR3 is 12 amino acids long. Germline V gene sequence: CDR1 LGHDT, CDR2 YNNKEL (reference sequence). In DNA form, the CDR3 reads TGTGCCAGCAGCCAGCTAGGGACTGAAGCTTTCTTT. Its protein product is CASSQLGTEAFF.

The V gene is TRBV2, the J gene TRBJ1-1; tentatively, D is TRBD1 (6 bases). Germline lookup yields CDR1 SNHLY and CDR2 FYNNEI. The CDR3 totals 12 residues. Trimming removed 9 bases from V and 7 bases from J, with 15 bases in between. The chain's CDR3 is CARGENRVEAFF. The CDR3 DNA follows: TGTGCCAGGGGGGAGAACAGGGTTGAAGCTTTCTTT.

This clone was picked up a small number of times. The genes are TRBV3-1 (or the pseudogene TRBV3-2) and TRBJ1-2, with TRBD1 matching over 9 bases. The trim removed 4 bases at V and 6 bases at J, leaving 6 bases unmatched. The CDR3 spans 14 residues. CDR1 is LGHDT, CDR2 YNNKEL, per germline (reference sequence). The CDR3 DNA is TGTGCCAGCAGCCTAATAGGACAGGGGCATGGCTACACCTTC. This codes for CASSLIGQGHGYTF.

The sample holds a few counts of this clone. The chain couples TRBV5-1 to TRBJ2-1; 7 nucleotides line up with TRBD1. V lost 5 bases and J lost 3; bases outside the gene matches: 5. This CDR3 is built from 14 residues. In germline, CDR1 is SGHRS, CDR2 YFSETQ. CDR3 sequence reads: CASSPGQLYNEQFF. Here the CDR3 DNA reads TGCGCCAGCAGTCCGGGACAGCTCTACAATGAGCAGTTCTTC.

This clone was recorded once. V usage is TRBV25-1 and J usage is TRBJ2-1; the D gene is possibly TRBD1 (6 bases). The CDR3 totals 14 residues. Germline CDR1 is MGHDK and CDR2 is SYGVNS. V was cut by 4 bases and J by 0 bases, with 7 bases left in between. This CDR3 is CASSGQVSYNEQFF. The CDR3 nucleotides are TGTGCCAGCAGTGGACAGGTCTCCTACAATGAGCAGTTCTTC.

The chain combines TRBV6-1 with TRBJ2-1, with 7 positions matching TRBD1. After removal of 3 bases from V and 13 bases from J, the junction contained 3 bases not matched to a gene. The CDR3 consists of 11 residues. Germline-derived CDR1 and CDR2 are MNHNS and SASEGT. The chain's CDR3 is CASSDRDSQFF. The CDR3 DNA reads as TGTGCCAGCAGTGACCGGGACAGTCAGTTCTTC.

The rearrangement uses TRBV9 and TRBJ2-7; D is uncertain. The V end was cut by 3 bases, the J end by 2 bases, with 12 bases between. Looked up from germline, CDR1 is SGDLS and CDR2 is YYNGEE. This CDR3 has 14 amino acids. The DNA of the CDR3 is TGTGCCAGCAGCGGAAAAGGATCCACCTACGAGCAGTACTTC. This encodes CASSGKGSTYEQYF.

This clone was seen a handful of times. The chain uses TRBV5-1 and TRBJ2-7; 7 bases are shared with TRBD2. The germline CDR1 and CDR2 sequences are SGHRS and YFSETQ. Trimming at V came to 5 bases and at J to 5 bases, leaving 10 bases not matched to a gene. The CDR3 runs 14 residues. The CDR3 sequence is CASSFGGGLDEQYF. In nucleotides, the CDR3 is TGCGCCAGCAGTTTCGGGGGAGGGCTCGACGAGCAGTACTTC.

This clone was detected a few times. The chain is built from TRBV19 and TRBJ1-6, with D possibly TRBD1 on 5 matching bases. This CDR3 is 15 amino acids long. Germline V gives CDR1 LNHDA, CDR2 SQIVND (reference sequence). Trimming cost V 5 bases and J 9 bases, with 17 bases left between them. CDR3 region: CASSFVPGLGSPLHF. CDR3 nucleotides: TGTGCCAGTAGTTTCGTACCGGGACTGGGTTCACCCCTCCACTTT.

The table lists this clone with a few counts. This chain joins TRBV9 and TRBJ2-1; perhaps D is TRBD1 or TRBD2 (5 bases each). V lost 0 bases to trimming and J lost 0 bases, with 10 bases between them. The CDR3 loop spans 16 amino acids. CDR1 and CDR2 from the germline V gene are SGDLS and YYNGEE. The CDR3 region is CASSVGGTLSYNEQFF. The CDR3 region has the DNA TGTGCCAGCAGCGTAGGGGGGACCCTCTCCTACAATGAGCAGTTCTTC.

The rearrangement links TRBV7-9 to TRBJ2-7; 7 positions agree with TRBD1. Trimming removed 2 bases from V and 7 bases from J; junction bases left unmatched: 14. The CDR3 length is 16 residues. Germline CDR1 and CDR2: SEHNR and FQNEAQ (reference sequence). This CDR3 is CASSLRVQGKGSEQYF. The DNA of the CDR3 is TGTGCCAGCAGCTTACGCGTACAGGGGAAGGGTAGTGAGCAGTACTTC.